This T cell receptor (beta chain) was observed in a study of CD8 T cells in ankylosing spondylitis (dated by TCRdb to 2016 to 2017). As for the study more broadly: The study set out to find disease-linked TCR variants by profiling T cell receptor beta repertoires in ankylosing spondylitis patients and healthy donors. In total, the full study cohort was made up of 85 to 140 healthy donors and 25 ankylosing spondylitis patients. Samples of peripheral blood were taken, and for ankylosing spondylitis patients, synovial fluid was collected as well. What the authors observed across the whole study: Some of the motif variants had been reported before in the synovial fluid and blood of reactive arthritis patients, a finding that suggests common disease-initiation mechanisms. The disease-linked clones showed a CD8+ phenotype and occurred at relatively low frequencies in peripheral blood. Blood from ankylosing spondylitis patients appeared to be characterized by a TCR beta motif made up of several highly homologous amino acid variants. The disease-linked clones were reported as significantly enriched in matched synovial fluid samples from ankylosing spondylitis patients.

This clonotype has more than one count but fewer than ten. The antigen it recognizes is unknown. The sample holds no much larger clone one base away, and base qualities are not on file. Sequencing relied on an Illumina HiSeq 2500. TCR beta libraries were prepared by quantitative 5'-RACE with molecular barcodes. The authors' analysis ran thus. To identify disease-linked TCR variants, a new computational method was used, one built on a probabilistic model of VDJ rearrangement. TCRdb took the public reads, trimmed them with fastp at Q25, ran MiXCR for clone calling and kept in-frame beta chains. A single entry per CDR3 protein holds the most common genes and DNA from its merged rows. Clone size and V and J calls follow TCRdb, not the original study. In this sample the table shows some 840,000 distinct CDR3 sequences, 12% of which occur a single time. Clones ranked in the top ten supply around 0.51% of the sample.

Inclusive of the bounding cysteine and phenylalanine, the CDR3 is 14 residues long. The retained sequence is limited to the CDR3, 42 bases, with the frame set at the first base. V loses 1 base, J loses 5 bases, and the germline ends lie 11 bases apart. In the germline V gene, CDR1 corresponds to LGHNA and CDR2 to YSLEER. This TCR came from a male donor with ankylosing spondylitis. The sequenced material came from blood, either unsorted or a sorted T cell fraction (not recorded which). Recombination connected TRBV4-3 to TRBJ1-2; matching of 5 bases hints at TRBD1 as the D gene. The CDR3 reads as follows: CASSQGGWGYGYTF. The DNA sequence follows: TGCGCCAGCAGCCAAGGGGGCTGGGGGTATGGCTACACCTTC.